This TCR beta chain stems from a study of blood T cells in healthy people across ages. Study overall: The template switching approach captured approximately one barcoded beta molecule for every two T cells.

This clonotype appeared a few times. Its antigen is undetermined. A J-beta primer mix and a sample-barcoded 5' primer were used in a second PCR of about 7 to 12 cycles. A single record per CDR3 protein comes from TCRdb applying MiXCR to the 5' RACE reads. This repertoire shows 750,000 to 950,000 distinct CDR3 sequences, around 29% found once; its top ten account for about a tenth. Overall study results and limits: The recorded TCR beta diversity per million T cells decreased in a roughly linear manner with age.

This same sample was also taken into another study, of T cells of mothers and their children. As that report states: A handful of children and their three healthy Caucasian mothers were the donors. The effect of thymic selection on TCR recombination output is similar between related and unrelated pairs.

This TCR was sampled from a woman in her forties in good health. Material: blood.

The chain's CDR3 is CASRTEAVNTEAFF. CDR3 nucleotides: TGTGCCAGCAGAACAGAAGCAGTGAACACTGAAGCTTTCTTT. This sequence joins TRBV7-8 and TRBJ1-1; D unclear. The V and J ends lost 6 bases and 0 bases respectively, with 11 bases between them. This CDR3 is 14 amino acids long. The germline gives CDR1 SGHVS, CDR2 FQNEAQ.